The 14 T cell receptor beta chains listed next were all sequenced from one sample in a study of blood T cell repertoires in COVID-19. The repertoire was sequenced with immunoSEQ multiplex PCR; TCRdb's copy has only in-frame clones and lacks some. The repertoire includes about 130,000 clones, roughly 85% of them detected once, and about a quarter sits in the top ten. Sequences were obtained from peripheral blood. The receptor source for this set is an elderly woman with acute or convalescent COVID-19.

This clone was found a few times. The chain links TRBV3-1 (or the pseudogene TRBV3-2) to TRBJ1-3; D gene uncertain. V was cut by 4 bases and J by 0 bases, with 7 bases left in between. The CDR3 has 14 residues. CDR1 and CDR2 from the germline V gene are LGHDT and YNNKEL (reference sequence). Here the CDR3 reads CASSLGNSGNTIYF. CDR3 sequence (DNA): TGTGCCAGCAGCCTGGGCAACTCTGGAAACACCATATATTTT.

This chain uses TRBV5-1 with TRBJ1-3; D perhaps matches TRBD1 (5 bases). V lost 7 bases and J 0 bases, leaving 14 bases between the germline ends. Germline V gene sequence: CDR1 SGHRS, CDR2 YFSETQ. CDR3 length: 15 residues. CDR3 sequence (DNA): TGCGCCAGCCGTAGGACACAGGACTCTGGAAACACCATATATTTT. The encoded protein is CASRRTQDSGNTIYF. Supplemented by reference TRBV5-1 and TRBJ1-3, the full variable domain reads KAGVTQTPRYLIKTRGQQVTLSCSPISGHRSVSWYQQTPGQGLQFLFEYFSETQRNKGNFPGRFSGRQFSNSRSEMNVSTLELGDSALYLCASRRTQDSGNTIYFGEGSWLTVV.

The rearrangement links TRBV9 to TRBJ2-1, with 8 positions matching TRBD2. This CDR3 is built from 14 residues. The J segment lost 10 bases and the V segment lost 2 bases, leaving 8 bases of the junction unmatched. Germline V gene sequence: CDR1 SGDLS, CDR2 YYNGEE. CDR3: CASSVGRGVNEQFF. CDR3 bases: TGTGCCAGCAGCGTGGGGCGGGGGGTTAACGAGCAGTTCTTC. The whole variable domain, filled in from reference TRBV9 and TRBJ2-1, reads DSGVTQTPKHLITATGQRVTLRCSPRSGDLSVYWYQQSLDQGLQFLIQYYNGEERAKGNILERFSAQQFPDLHSELNLSSLELGDSALYFCASSVGRGVNEQFFGPGTRLTVL.

This clone was counted once. The chain employs TRBV19 and TRBJ1-2; D is ambiguous. Germline V gives CDR1 LNHDA, CDR2 SQIVND (reference sequence). Trimming removed 8 bases at V and 7 bases at J, with 20 bases between. The CDR3 consists of 14 residues. CDR3 in amino acids: CASYSVRQRRGYTF. In nucleotides, the CDR3 is TGTGCCAGTTACTCGGTACGGCAGCGGCGTGGCTACACCTTC. The full variable domain, its missing parts supplied by reference TRBV19 and TRBJ1-2, is DGGITQSPKYLFRKEGQNVTLSCEQNLNHDAMYWYRQDPGQGLRLIYYSQIVNDFQKGDIAEGYSVSREKKESFPLTVTSAQKNPTAFYLCASYSVRQRRGYTFGSGTRLTVV.

The J gene is TRBJ2-1, the V gene TRBV3-1 (or the pseudogene TRBV3-2); TRBD2 matches at 7 bases. The CDR3 has 15 amino acids. V dropped 3 bases and J dropped 2; count of bases not matched to a gene: 4. Germline V gives CDR1 LGHDT, CDR2 YNNKEL (reference sequence). The CDR3 region has the DNA TGTGCCAGCAGCCACCCCCGGGGGGCCTACAATGAGCAGTTCTTC. It specifies CASSHPRGAYNEQFF.

This clone was detected only once. This chain links TRBV7-9 with TRBJ1-1; TRBD1 matches 8 bases. This CDR3 has 15 amino acids. Germline values: CDR1 SEHNR, CDR2 FQNEAQ (reference sequence). With V trimmed by 5 bases and J by 4 bases, 9 bases remained unmatched. CDR3 sequence (DNA): TGTGCCAGCAGCCTGACAGGGGTCGGGTCCACTGAAGCTTTCTTT. Protein product: CASSLTGVGSTEAFF.

CDR3 coding DNA: TGTGCCAGCAGCAGAAGTCCCCATGACCGGGGGAGCAATCAGCCCCAGCATTTT. Protein: CASSRSPHDRGSNQPQHF. The chain recombines TRBV6-2 or TRBV6-3 with TRBJ1-5; possible D gene TRBD1, 5 bases. Germline loops: CDR1 MNHEY, CDR2 SVGEGT. The length of the CDR3 is 18 residues. Between the trimmed V and J ends, which lost 6 bases and 1 base, there was a span of 22 bases.

This clone has just one count. This chain uses TRBV6-6 with TRBJ1-1, with no clear D. V dropped 2 bases and J dropped 4 bases, with 11 bases sitting between them. This CDR3 is built from 14 residues. Germline CDR1 and CDR2: MNHNY and SVGAGI (reference sequence). CDR3 sequence: CASSYGSASTEAFF. CDR3 DNA sequence: TGTGCCAGCAGTTACGGGTCGGCTAGCACTGAAGCTTTCTTT.

The chain employs TRBV11-2 and TRBJ2-5, with 9 bases matching TRBD1. The ends lost 5 bases at V and 4 bases at J; junction bases unmatched: 2. The CDR3 runs 13 residues. Germline CDR1 reads SGHAT; CDR2 reads FQNNGV. CDR3 amino acids: CASSPDRGETQYF. CDR3 DNA: TGTGCCAGCAGCCCGGACAGGGGAGAGACCCAGTACTTC. The whole variable domain, remainder taken from reference TRBV11-2 and TRBJ2-5, is EAGVAQSPRYKIIEKRQSVAFWCNPISGHATLYWYQQILGQGPKLLIQFQNNGVVDDSQLPKDRFSAERLKGVDSTLKIQPAKLEDSAVYLCASSPDRGETQYFGPGTRLLVL.

The rearrangement joins TRBV28 to TRBJ2-2, with TRBD1 matching 8 bases. The CDR3 is 18 residues long. V was clipped by 7 bases and J by 0 bases; unmatched bases: 13. CDR1 is MDHEN and CDR2 is SYDVKM in the germline V gene. CDR3 DNA: TGTGCCAGCACCCTCCCCGGTGGGGACAGGTCGAACACCGGGGAGCTGTTTTTT. Its translation: CASTLPGGDRSNTGELFF.

The V and J genes are TRBV11-1 and TRBJ2-5; D perhaps matches TRBD2 (5 bases). The V gene lost 3 bases and the J gene lost 5 bases, with 13 bases spanning the gap. The CDR3 extends over 14 amino acids. CDR1 and CDR2 (germline): SGHAT, FQDESV (reference sequence). Here the CDR3 reads CASSFSGSFETQYF. CDR3 nucleotide sequence: TGTGCCAGCAGCTTCAGCGGTTCATTCGAGACCCAGTACTTC.

The chain joins TRBV28 to TRBJ1-5, with 9 bases matching TRBD1. J was trimmed by 1 base and V by 4 bases; bases with no gene match: 8. Germline values: CDR1 MDHEN, CDR2 SYDVKM. CDR3 length: 17 amino acids. CDR3 in amino acids: CASSSPDRGKSNQPQHF. The CDR3 bases are TGTGCCAGCAGTTCTCCGGACAGGGGAAAGAGCAATCAGCCCCAGCATTTT.

This rearrangement joins TRBV2 to TRBJ2-3; D possibly corresponds to TRBD2 (6 bases). The ends were cut back, 5 bases at V and 3 bases at J, with 12 bases in the middle. The CDR3 has 14 residues. CDR1 and CDR2 from the germline V gene are SNHLY and FYNNEI. The CDR3 DNA follows: TGTGCCAGCAGTCTGACTAGGTCGACAGATACGCAGTATTTT. Its protein is CASSLTRSTDTQYF.

The chain couples TRBV10-1 to TRBJ1-1; D is perhaps TRBD1 (6 bases). Germline V gives CDR1 WNHNN, CDR2 SYGVQD (reference sequence). The germline V and J ends were trimmed by 5 bases and 10 bases, with 14 bases remaining between them. This CDR3 has 12 amino acids. CDR3 loop: CASSSQGSSAFF. The DNA for the CDR3 is TGCGCCAGCAGTTCACAGGGATCTTCAGCTTTCTTT.